Here is one T cell receptor beta chain with its context. No antigen is known for it. Time point given: blood 4 weeks post-SBRT, at nephrectomy. Treatment reported: 15 Gy SBRT to primary tumor, nephrectomy 4 weeks later. This sample stems from a study of radiation and T cells in renal cell carcinoma. Regarding the study as a whole: Top tumor clonotypes rose in blood 2 weeks post-radiation, then contracted.

Produced via immunoSEQ multiplex PCR; TCRdb's table is partial and in-frame only. The repertoire holds 90,000 to 100,000 clones, with 80% to 90% as singletons. Germline V gene data show CDR1 as DFQATT and CDR2 as SNEGSKA (reference sequence). The CDR3 has 11 amino acids. V dropped 6 bases and J dropped 3 bases, with 9 bases sitting between them. The material sequenced was blood, taken from a patient whose treatment included radiotherapy and nephrectomy. The source of this sequence is a man aged 55 to 70 with renal cell carcinoma. V usage is TRBV20-1 and J usage is TRBJ2-7, with D perhaps matching TRBD1 (6 bases). The CDR3 region is CSARQVYEQYF. For the CDR3, the DNA is TGCAGTGCAAGACAGGTCTACGAGCAGTACTTC.